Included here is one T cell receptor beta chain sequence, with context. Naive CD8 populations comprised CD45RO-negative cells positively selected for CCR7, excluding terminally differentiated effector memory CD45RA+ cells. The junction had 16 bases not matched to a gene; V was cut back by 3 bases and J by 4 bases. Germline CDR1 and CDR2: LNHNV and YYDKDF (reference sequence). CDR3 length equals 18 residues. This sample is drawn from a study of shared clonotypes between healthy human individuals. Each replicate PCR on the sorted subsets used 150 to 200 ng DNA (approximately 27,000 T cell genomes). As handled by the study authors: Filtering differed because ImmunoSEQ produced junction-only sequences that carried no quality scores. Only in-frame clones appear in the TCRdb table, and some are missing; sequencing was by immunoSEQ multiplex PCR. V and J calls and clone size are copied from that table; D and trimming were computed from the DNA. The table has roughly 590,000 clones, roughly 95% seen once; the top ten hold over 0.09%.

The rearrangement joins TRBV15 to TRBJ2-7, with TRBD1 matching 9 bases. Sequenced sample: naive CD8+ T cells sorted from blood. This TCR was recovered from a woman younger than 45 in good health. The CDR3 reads CATSSRPIGDREGYEQYF. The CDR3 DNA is TGTGCCACCAGCAGTCGACCAATCGGGGACAGGGAAGGATACGAGCAGTACTTC.